The clone carrying this T cell receptor (beta chain) was seen at least ten times. The antigen remains undetermined. Each CDR3 protein is one row after TCRdb ran MiXCR on the RT-PCR reads. The data contain about 500,000 distinct CDR3 sequences, 6% to 9% of them singletons. The CDR3 loop spans 14 amino acids. CDR1 is SEHNR and CDR2 is FQNEAQ in the germline V gene (reference sequence). V lost 3 bases to trimming and J lost 4 bases, with 10 bases between them. The data are from a study of response to subunit inactivated influenza vaccine. Study-wide points: It was the authors' suggestion that each seasonal influenza vaccination recruits few new T cells.

The sequencing used PBMCs from blood, collected about 23 months after vaccination. The chain combines TRBV7-9 with TRBJ1-5; unclear D gene. This sequence originates from a man between 50 and 75 years old who received an inactivated influenza vaccine. The CDR3 DNA reads TGTGCCAGCAGCTTCGAGGGTAGAAATCAGCCCCAGCATTTT. Its translation: CASSFEGRNQPQHF.